A selection of T cell receptor beta chains follows, all from one sample in a study of blood T cells in healthy people across ages. TCRdb passed the 5' RACE reads through MiXCR, listing each CDR3 protein once. The data contain more than 800,000 distinct CDR3 sequences, around 43% of them singletons. The sequenced sample consisted of blood. The receptors derive from a woman between 55 and 75 years old in good health. The CDR3 runs from the conserved cysteine through the conserved F or W.

V	J	CDR3
TRBV29-1	TRBJ1-2	CSVTQGYGYTF
TRBV3-1	TRBJ1-6	CASSLLPGQGANSPLHF
TRBV7-8	TRBJ1-2	CASSLSGTGANNYGYTF
TRBV11-2	TRBJ2-1	CASSLEAGGPYEQFF
TRBV2	TRBJ1-4	CTSRDGETSTGKLFF
TRBV6-1	TRBJ2-5	CASRNPLVGHLEETQYF
TRBV6-5	TRBJ2-3	CASHPSGRGTDTQYF
TRBV20-1	TRBJ2-1	CSARDPGTGGSNEQFF
TRBV12-3/TRBV12-4	TRBJ2-1	CASSLWGANNEQFF
TRBV5-6	TRBJ2-1	CASSLFFASYNEQFF